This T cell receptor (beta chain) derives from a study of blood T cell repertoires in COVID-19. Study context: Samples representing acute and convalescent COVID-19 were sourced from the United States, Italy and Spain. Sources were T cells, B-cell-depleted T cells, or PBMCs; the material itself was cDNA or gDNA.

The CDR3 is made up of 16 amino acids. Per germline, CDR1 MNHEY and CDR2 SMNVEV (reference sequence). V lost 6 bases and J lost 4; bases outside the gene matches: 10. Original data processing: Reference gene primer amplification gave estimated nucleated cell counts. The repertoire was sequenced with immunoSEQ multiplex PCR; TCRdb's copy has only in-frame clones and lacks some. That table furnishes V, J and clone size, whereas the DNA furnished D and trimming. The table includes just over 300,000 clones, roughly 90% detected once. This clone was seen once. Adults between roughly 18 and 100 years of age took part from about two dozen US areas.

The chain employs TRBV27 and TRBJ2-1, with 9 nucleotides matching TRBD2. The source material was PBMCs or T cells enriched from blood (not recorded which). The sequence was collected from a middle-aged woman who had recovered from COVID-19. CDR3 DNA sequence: TGTGCCAGCAGCCCCGGGCTAGCGGGACATTACAATGAGCAGTTCTTC. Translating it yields CASSPGLAGHYNEQFF.